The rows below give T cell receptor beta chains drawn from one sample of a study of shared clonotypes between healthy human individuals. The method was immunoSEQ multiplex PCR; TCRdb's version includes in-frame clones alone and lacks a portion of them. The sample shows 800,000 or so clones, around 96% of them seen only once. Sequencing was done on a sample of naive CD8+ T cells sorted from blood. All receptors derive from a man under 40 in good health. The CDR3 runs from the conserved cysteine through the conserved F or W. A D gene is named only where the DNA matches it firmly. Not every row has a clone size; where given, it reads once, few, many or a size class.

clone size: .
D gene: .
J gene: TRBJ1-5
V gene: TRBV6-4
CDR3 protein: CASSLFGGNQPQHF
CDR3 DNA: TGTGCCAGCAGTCTTTTTGGGGGGAATCAGCCCCAGCATTTT

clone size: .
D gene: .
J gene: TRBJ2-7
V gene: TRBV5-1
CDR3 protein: CASSLGPRTADSYEQYF
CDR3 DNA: TGCGCCAGCAGCTTGGGACCTAGGACAGCCGACTCCTACGAGCAGTACTTC

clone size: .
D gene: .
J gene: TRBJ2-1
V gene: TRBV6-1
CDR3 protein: CASSAEQVVIYNEQFF
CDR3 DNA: TGTGCCAGCAGTGCAGAACAGGTGGTTATCTACAATGAGCAGTTCTTC

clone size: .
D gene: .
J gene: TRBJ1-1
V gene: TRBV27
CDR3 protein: CASSSRQSGGIRNTEAFF
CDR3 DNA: TGTGCCAGCAGTTCCAGACAGTCGGGGGGGATTAGGAACACTGAAGCTTTCTTT

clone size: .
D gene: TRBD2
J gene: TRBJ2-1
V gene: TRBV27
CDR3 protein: CASSSGLPYNEQFF
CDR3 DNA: TGTGCCAGCAGTTCGGGACTACCCTACAATGAGCAGTTCTTC

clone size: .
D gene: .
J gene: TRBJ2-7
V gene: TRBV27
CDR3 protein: CASRSRDQSSYEQYF
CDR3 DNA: TGTGCCAGCAGGTCGAGAGATCAGAGCTCCTACGAGCAGTACTTC

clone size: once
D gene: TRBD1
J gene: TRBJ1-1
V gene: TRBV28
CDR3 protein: CASSSPGQGRTEAFF
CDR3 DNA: TGTGCCAGCAGTTCCCCGGGACAGGGAAGAACTGAAGCTTTCTTT

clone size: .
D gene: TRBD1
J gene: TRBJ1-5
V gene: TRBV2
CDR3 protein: CASSPGTVSNQPQHF
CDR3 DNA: TGTGCCAGCAGTCCCGGGACAGTGAGCAATCAGCCCCAGCATTTT

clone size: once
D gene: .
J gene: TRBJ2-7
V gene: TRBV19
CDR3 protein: CASSMALGVPDYYEQYF
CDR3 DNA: TGTGCCAGTAGTATGGCCCTGGGAGTTCCAGACTACTACGAGCAGTACTTC

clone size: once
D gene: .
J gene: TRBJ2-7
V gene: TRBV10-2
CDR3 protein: CASSHTDSYEQYF
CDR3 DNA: TGCGCCAGCAGCCACACGGACTCCTACGAGCAGTACTTC

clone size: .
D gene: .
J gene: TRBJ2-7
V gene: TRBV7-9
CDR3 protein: CASSLALIDYEQYF
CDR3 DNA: TGTGCCAGCAGCTTAGCACTGATCGACTACGAGCAGTACTTC

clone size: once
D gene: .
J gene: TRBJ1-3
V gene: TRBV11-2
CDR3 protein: CASSPVGGRSGNTIYF
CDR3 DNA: TGTGCCAGCAGTCCAGTTGGGGGAAGATCCGGAAACACCATATATTTT

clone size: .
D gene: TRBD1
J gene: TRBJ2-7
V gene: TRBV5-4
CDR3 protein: CASSLVGQGAFEQYF
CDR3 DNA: TGTGCCAGCAGCTTGGTCGGACAGGGAGCTTTCGAGCAGTACTTC

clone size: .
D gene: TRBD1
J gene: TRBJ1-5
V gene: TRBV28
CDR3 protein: CASSPGGYSNQPQHF
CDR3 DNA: TGTGCCAGCAGTCCAGGGGGTTATAGCAATCAGCCCCAGCATTTT

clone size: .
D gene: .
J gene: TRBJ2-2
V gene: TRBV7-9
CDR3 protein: CASSFSSAITGELFF
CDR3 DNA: TGTGCCAGCAGCTTCTCTAGCGCGATTACCGGGGAGCTGTTTTTT

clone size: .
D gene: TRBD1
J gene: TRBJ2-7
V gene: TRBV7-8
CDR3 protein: CASSLALGDRGNEQYF
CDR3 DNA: TGTGCCAGCAGCTTAGCGCTAGGGGACAGGGGAAACGAGCAGTACTTC

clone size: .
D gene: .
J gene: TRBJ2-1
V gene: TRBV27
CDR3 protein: CASSFRKSSYNEQFF
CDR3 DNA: TGTGCCAGCAGTTTTCGTAAGAGCTCCTACAATGAGCAGTTCTTC

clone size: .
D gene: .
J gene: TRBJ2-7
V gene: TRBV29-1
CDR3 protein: CSVLWGDSYEQYF
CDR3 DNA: TGCAGCGTCCTTTGGGGGGACAGCTACGAGCAGTACTTC

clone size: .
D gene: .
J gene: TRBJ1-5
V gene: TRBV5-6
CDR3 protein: CASSRYSNQPQHF
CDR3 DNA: TGTGCCAGCAGCAGGTATAGCAATCAGCCCCAGCATTTT

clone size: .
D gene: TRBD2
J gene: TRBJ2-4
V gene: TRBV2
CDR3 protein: CASSEGPLAEMDEAKNIQYF
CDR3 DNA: TGTGCCAGCAGTGAAGGGCCACTAGCGGAGATGGATGAAGCCAAAAACATTCAGTACTTC

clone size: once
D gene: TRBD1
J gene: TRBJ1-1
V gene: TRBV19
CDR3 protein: CASSAWTGPTEAFF
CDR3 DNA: TGTGCCAGTAGTGCCTGGACAGGGCCCACTGAAGCTTTCTTT

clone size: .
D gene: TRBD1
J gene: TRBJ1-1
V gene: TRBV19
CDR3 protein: CASSRTGEAFF
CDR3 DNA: TGTGCCAGTAGTAGGACAGGTGAAGCTTTCTTT

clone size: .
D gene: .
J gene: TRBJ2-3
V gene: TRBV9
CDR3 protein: CASSVEGDGGTDTQYF
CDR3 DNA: TGTGCCAGCAGCGTAGAGGGGGACGGGGGCACAGATACGCAGTATTTT

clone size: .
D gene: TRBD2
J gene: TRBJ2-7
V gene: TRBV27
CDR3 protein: CASSLNGWAGELYEQYF
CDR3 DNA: TGTGCCAGCAGTTTGAACGGGTGGGCGGGAGAGCTGTACGAGCAGTACTTC

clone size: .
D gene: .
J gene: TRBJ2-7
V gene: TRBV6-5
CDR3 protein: CASRLDTSPTYEQYF
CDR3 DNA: TGTGCCAGCAGATTGGACACCTCTCCAACCTACGAGCAGTACTTC

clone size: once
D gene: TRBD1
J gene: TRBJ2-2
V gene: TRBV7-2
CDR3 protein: CASSSQGANTGELFF
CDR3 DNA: TGTGCCAGCAGCTCACAGGGGGCGAACACCGGGGAGCTGTTTTTT

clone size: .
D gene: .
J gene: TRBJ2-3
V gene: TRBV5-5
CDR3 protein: CASSLIGDTQYF
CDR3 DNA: TGTGCCAGCAGCTTGATCGGAGATACGCAGTATTTT

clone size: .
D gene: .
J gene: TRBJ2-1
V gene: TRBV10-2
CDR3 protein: CASSSSAYNEQFF
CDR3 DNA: TGCGCCAGCAGTTCCAGCGCTTACAATGAGCAGTTCTTC

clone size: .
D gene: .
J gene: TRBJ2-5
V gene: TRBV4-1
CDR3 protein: CASSQTPLAGETQYF
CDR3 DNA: TGCGCCAGCAGCCAAACCCCACTTGCGGGAGAGACCCAGTACTTC

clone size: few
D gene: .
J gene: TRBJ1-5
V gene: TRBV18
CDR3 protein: CASSPGGGQPQHF
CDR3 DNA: TGTGCCAGCTCACCTGGGGGAGGCCAGCCCCAGCATTTT

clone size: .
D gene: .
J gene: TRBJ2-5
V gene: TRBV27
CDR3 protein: CASSARTVNMGETQYF
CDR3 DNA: TGTGCCAGCAGTGCCCGGACTGTCAATATGGGGGAGACCCAGTACTTC

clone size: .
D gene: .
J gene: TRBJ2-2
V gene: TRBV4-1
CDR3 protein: CASSHQEHTGELFF
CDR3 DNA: TGCGCCAGCAGCCACCAGGAGCACACCGGGGAGCTGTTTTTT

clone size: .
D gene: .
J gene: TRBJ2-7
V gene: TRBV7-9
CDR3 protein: CASSREDRGYEQYF
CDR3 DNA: TGTGCCAGCAGCCGAGAAGACAGAGGCTACGAGCAGTACTTC

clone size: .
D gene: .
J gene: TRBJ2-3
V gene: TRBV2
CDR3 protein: CASVADTQYF
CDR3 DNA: TGTGCCAGCGTGGCAGATACGCAGTATTTT

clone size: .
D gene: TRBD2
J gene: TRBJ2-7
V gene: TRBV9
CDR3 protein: CASSLGGLGYEQYF
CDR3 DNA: TGTGCCAGCAGCCTCGGGGGACTAGGCTACGAGCAGTACTTC

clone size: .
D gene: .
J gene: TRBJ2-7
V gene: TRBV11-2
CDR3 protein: CASSDISYEQYF
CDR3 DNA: TGTGCCAGCAGCGATATCTCCTACGAGCAGTACTTC